The T cell receptor (beta chain) described here comes from a study of Ad26.COV2.S vaccination and SARS-CoV-2 variants. At the level of the study: Intramuscularly, Ad26.COV2.S was given either once or twice, 56 days apart.

In germline, CDR1 is LNHDA, CDR2 SQIVND (reference sequence). The CDR3 contains 17 residues. Trimming at V came to 3 bases and at J to 4 bases, leaving 13 bases not matched to a gene. Overall study findings and caveats: Considerable breadth of spike-specific CD8+ and CD4+ T cell responses has reportedly been documented following vaccination. Measurement of non-spike TCR breadth gave similar results in vaccine and placebo recipients.

The repertoire was sequenced with immunoSEQ multiplex PCR; TCRdb's copy has only in-frame clones and lacks some. The sample contains some 370,000 clones, 83% of which appear only once. On this clone itself: As yet, its antigen is unknown.

Described treatment: roughly 18 received Ad26.COV2.S at low or high dose, single or two shots; about 5 received placebo; per-sample allocation not given. Sampling took place 63 days after the first vaccine or placebo injection. An adult of 18-55 years in Boston served as donor. The source was peripheral blood, collected in a trial of Ad26.COV2.S vaccine versus placebo. The TCR originated in a person between 18 and 59 years old who received the Ad26.COV2.S COVID-19 vaccine or a placebo. The gene calls are TRBV19 and TRBJ1-2; 8 nucleotides agree with TRBD1. DNA for the CDR3: TGTGCCAGTAGTATCCCGGGCAGGGGGCGCGAGGGCTATGGCTACACCTTC. Protein: CASSIPGRGREGYGYTF.